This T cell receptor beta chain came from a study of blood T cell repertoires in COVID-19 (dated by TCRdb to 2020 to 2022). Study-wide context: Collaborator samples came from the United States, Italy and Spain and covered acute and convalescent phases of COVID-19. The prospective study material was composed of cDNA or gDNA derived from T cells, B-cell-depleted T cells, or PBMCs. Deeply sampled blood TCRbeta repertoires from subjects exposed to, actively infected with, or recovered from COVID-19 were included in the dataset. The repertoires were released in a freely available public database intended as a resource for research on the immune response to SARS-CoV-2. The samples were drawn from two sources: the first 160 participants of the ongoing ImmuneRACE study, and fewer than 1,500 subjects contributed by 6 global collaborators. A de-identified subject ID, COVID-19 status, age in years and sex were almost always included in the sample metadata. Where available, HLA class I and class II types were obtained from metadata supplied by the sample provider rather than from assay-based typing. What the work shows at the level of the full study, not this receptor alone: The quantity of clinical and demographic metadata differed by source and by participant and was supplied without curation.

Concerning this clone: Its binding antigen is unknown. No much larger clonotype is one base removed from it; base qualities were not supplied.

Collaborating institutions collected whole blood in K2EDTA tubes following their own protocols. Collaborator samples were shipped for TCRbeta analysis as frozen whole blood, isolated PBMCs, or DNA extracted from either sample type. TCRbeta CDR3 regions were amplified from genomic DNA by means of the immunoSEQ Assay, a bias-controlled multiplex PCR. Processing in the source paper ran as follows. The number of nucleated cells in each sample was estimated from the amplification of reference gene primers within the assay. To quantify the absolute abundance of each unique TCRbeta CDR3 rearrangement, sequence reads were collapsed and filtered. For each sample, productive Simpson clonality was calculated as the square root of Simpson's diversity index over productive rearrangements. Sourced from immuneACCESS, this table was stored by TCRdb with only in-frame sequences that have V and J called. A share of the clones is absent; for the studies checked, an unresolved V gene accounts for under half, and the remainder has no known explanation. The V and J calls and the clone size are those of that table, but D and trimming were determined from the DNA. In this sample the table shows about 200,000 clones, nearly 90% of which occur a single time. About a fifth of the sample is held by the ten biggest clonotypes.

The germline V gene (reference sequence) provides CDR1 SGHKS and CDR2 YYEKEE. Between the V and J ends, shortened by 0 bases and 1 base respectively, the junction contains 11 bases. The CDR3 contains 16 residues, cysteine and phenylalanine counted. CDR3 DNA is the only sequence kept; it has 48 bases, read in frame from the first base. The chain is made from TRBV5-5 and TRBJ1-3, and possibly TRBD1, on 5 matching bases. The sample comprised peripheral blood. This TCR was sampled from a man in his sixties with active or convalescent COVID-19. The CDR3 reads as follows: CASSLAWAGSGNTIYF. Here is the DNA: TGTGCCAGCAGCTTGGCCTGGGCAGGGTCTGGAAACACCATATATTTT.